These 6 T cell receptor beta chains share one sample of origin, sequenced in a study of blood T cell repertoires in COVID-19. Profiling relied on immunoSEQ multiplex PCR, and the TCRdb table lists in-frame clones only, not all of them. This sample has just over 300,000 clones; approximately 90% occur once, and the top ten carry less than 4.5%. What was sequenced was PBMCs or T cells enriched from blood (not recorded which). Receptor source: a man younger than 40 who had recovered from COVID-19.

The V gene is TRBV30, the J gene TRBJ1-2; 7 bases map to TRBD1. Looked up from germline, CDR1 is GTSNPN and CDR2 is SVGIG (reference sequence). V lost 3 bases, J lost 3 bases, and 4 bases stayed unmatched. This CDR3 contains 13 residues. CDR3 nucleotides: TGTGCCTGGAGCCCCGACAGGGACTATGGCTACACCTTC. Amino acid sequence: CAWSPDRDYGYTF. Together with reference TRBV30 and TRBJ1-2, the CDR3 gives the full variable domain: SQTIHQWPATLVQPVGSPLSLECTVEGTSNPNLYWYRQAAGRGLQLLFYSVGIGQISSEVPQNLSASRPQDRQFILSSKKLLLSDSGFYLCAWSPDRDYGYTFGSGTRLTVV.

Many counts were recorded for this clone. The V call is TRBV25-1, the J call TRBJ1-1; D gene unclear. The V end was cut by 5 bases, the J end by 2 bases, with 6 bases between. Germline-derived CDR1 and CDR2 are MGHDK and SYGVNS. This CDR3 has 12 residues. CDR3 nucleotide sequence: TGTGCCAGCAGTCATTTTAACACTGAAGCTTTCTTT. Encoded protein: CASSHFNTEAFF.

Turning to this clone: Additional DNA sequences in this sample encode the identical CDR3. The genes are TRBV5-1 and TRBJ1-3; no clear D gene. Germline CDR1 SGHRS, CDR2 YFSETQ. V lost 4 bases and J lost 2, with 13 bases in between. The CDR3 is 15 residues long. The CDR3 here is CASSPGGGTGNTIYF. The CDR3, as DNA: TGCGCCAGCAGCCCTGGAGGTGGGACTGGAAACACCATATATTTT.

This rearrangement joins TRBV1 to TRBJ1-1; the table calls TRBD1, which could not be checked here. TRBV1 is listed as a pseudogene. The CDR3 consists of 15 residues. The CDR3 region has the DNA TGCACCAGCAGCCCCGTGGGCCAGCTCGAAACTGAAGCTTTCTTT. Protein: CTSSPVGQLETEAFF.

The chain combines TRBV6-5 with TRBJ2-7; 7 nucleotides align to TRBD1. Per the germline V gene, CDR1 is MNHEY and CDR2 is SVGAGI. Losses at the gene ends were 5 bases for V and 4 bases for J; bases not matched to a gene: 11. This CDR3 contains 15 residues. As DNA, the CDR3 is TGTGCCAGCAGTCGAACAACAGGGGACGAGTACGAGCAGTACTTC. Protein sequence: CASSRTTGDEYEQYF.

This chain links TRBV9 with TRBJ2-2; TRBD1 matches at 8 bases. The CDR3 has 16 amino acids. Germline CDR1 and CDR2: SGDLS and YYNGEE. V lost 7 bases, J lost 1 base, and 9 bases stayed unmatched. CDR3 bases: TGTGCCAGCTACGGCCGGGACAGGCTGAACACCGGGGAGCTGTTTTTT. Amino acid sequence: CASYGRDRLNTGELFF. The full variable domain, rest sourced from reference TRBV9 and TRBJ2-2, is DSGVTQTPKHLITATGQRVTLRCSPRSGDLSVYWYQQSLDQGLQFLIQYYNGEERAKGNILERFSAQQFPDLHSELNLSSLELGDSALYFCASYGRDRLNTGELFFGEGSRLTVL.